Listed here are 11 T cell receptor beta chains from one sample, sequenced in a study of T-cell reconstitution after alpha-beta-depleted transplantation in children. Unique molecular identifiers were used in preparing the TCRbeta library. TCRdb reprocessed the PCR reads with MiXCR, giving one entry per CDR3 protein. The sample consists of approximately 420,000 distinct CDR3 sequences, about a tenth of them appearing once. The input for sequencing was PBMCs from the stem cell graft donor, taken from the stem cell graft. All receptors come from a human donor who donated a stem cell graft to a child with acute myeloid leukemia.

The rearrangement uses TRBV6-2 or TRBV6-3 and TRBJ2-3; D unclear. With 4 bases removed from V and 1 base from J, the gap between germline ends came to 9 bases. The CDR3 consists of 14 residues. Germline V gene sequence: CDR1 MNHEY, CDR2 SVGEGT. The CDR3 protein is CASSWVDRTDTQYF. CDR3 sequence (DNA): TGTGCCAGCAGTTGGGTAGACCGCACAGATACGCAGTATTTT.

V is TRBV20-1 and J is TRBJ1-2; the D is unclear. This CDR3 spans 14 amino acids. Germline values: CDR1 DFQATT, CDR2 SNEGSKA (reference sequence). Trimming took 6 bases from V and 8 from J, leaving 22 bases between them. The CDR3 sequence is CSAKAWVPAGGYTF. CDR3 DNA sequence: TGCAGTGCGAAGGCCTGGGTGCCTGCAGGAGGCTACACCTTC.

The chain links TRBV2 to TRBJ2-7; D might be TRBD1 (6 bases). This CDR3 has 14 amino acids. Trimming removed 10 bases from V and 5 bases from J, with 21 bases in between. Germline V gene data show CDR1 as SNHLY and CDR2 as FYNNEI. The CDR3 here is CANLETRGAHEQYV. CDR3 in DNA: TGTGCCAACCTCGAGACCAGGGGAGCCCACGAGCAGTACGTC.

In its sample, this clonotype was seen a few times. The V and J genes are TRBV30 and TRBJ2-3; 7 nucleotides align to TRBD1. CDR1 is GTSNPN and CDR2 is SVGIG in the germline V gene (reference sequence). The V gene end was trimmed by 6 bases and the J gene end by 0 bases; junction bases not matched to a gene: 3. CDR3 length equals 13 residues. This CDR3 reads CACHRGSTDTQYF. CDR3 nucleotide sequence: TGTGCCTGTCACAGGGGAAGCACAGATACGCAGTATTTT.

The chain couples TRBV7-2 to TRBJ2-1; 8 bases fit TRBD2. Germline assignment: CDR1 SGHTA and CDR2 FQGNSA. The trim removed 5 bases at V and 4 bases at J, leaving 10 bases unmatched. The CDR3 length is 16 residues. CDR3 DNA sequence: TGTGCCAGCAGCCGAACACTAGCGGAACCTTACAATGAGCAGTTCTTC. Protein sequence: CASSRTLAEPYNEQFF.

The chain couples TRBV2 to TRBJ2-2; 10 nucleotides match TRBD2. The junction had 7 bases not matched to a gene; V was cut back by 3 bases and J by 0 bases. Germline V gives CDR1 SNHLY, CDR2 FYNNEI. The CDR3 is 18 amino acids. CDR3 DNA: TGTGCCAGCAGTGAGACCGGGACTAGCGATACGAACACCGGGGAGCTGTTTTTT. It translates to CASSETGTSDTNTGELFF.

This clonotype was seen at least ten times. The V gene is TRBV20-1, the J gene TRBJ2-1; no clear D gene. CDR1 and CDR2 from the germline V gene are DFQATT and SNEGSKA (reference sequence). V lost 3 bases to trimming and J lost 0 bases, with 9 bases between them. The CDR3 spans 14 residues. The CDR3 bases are TGCAGTGCTAGGAGGCGGAGCTCCTACAATGAGCAGTTCTTC. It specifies CSARRRSSYNEQFF.

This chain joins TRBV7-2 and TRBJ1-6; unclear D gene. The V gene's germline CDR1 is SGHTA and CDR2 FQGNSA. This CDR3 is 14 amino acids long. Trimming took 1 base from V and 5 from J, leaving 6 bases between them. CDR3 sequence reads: CASSLVPNNSPLHF. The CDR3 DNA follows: TGTGCCAGCAGCTTAGTCCCCAATAATTCACCCCTCCACTTT. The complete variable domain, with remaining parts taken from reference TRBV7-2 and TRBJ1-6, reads GAGVSQSPSNKVTEKGKDVELRCDPISGHTALYWYRQSLGQGLEFLIYFQGNSAPDKSGLPSDRFSAERTGGSVSTLTIQRTQQEDSAVYLCASSLVPNNSPLHFGNGTRLTVT.

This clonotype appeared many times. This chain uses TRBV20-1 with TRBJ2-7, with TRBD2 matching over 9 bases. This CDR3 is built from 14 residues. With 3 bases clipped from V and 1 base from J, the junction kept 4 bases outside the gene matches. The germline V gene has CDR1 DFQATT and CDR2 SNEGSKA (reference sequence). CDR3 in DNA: TGCAGTGCTAGCGGAGCGGGAGGTTCCTACGAGCAGTACTTC. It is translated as CSASGAGGSYEQYF.

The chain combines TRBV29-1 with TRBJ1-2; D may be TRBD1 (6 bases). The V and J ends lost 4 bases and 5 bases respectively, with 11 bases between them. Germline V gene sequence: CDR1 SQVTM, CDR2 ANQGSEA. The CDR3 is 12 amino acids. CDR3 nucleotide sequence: TGCAGCGTTGTAGAAGGACAGTATGGCTACACCTTC. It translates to CSVVEGQYGYTF.

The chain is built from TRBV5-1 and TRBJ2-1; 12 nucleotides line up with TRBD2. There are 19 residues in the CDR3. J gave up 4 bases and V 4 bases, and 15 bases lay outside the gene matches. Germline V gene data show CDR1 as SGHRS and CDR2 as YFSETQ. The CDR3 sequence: CASSQGLRASGGAYNEQFF. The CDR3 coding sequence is TGCGCCAGCAGCCAAGGCCTCCGTGCTAGCGGGGGGGCGTACAATGAGCAGTTCTTC.